This T cell receptor (beta chain) appears in the sequencing data of a study of blood T cell repertoires in COVID-19. Study information: Specimens from acute and convalescent COVID-19 originated in the United States, Italy and Spain. Nucleic acid was either cDNA or gDNA, and it came from T cells, B-cell-depleted T cells, or PBMCs.

Per the study methods: By means of reference gene primer amplification, nucleated cell counts were estimated. Produced via immunoSEQ multiplex PCR; TCRdb's table is partial and in-frame only. V, J and clone size are those of that table, while D and trimming were read from the DNA. The table has under 150,000 clones, almost 90% seen once. Germline CDR1 is SGHDN and CDR2 is FVKESK. The CDR3 sequence is 16 residues long. Trimming removed 5 bases at V and 4 bases at J, with 19 bases between. Sequenced: peripheral blood. This clonotype was sampled from a man aged 50 to 60 with active or convalescent COVID-19. The chain combines TRBV14 with TRBJ2-3; D may be TRBD2 (5 bases). The CDR3 nucleotides read TGTGCCAGCAGCGGCAGGCTCTTCCCGCGGGCAGATACGCAGTATTTT. Translated, it gives CASSGRLFPRADTQYF.